This is a list of T cell receptor beta chains from one sample in a study of T cell responses to AZD1222 COVID-19 vaccine. Sequenced by immunoSEQ multiplex PCR; TCRdb stores in-frame clones only, minus some. The sample has 75,000 to 100,000 clones; 80% to 90% are singletons. The specimen comprised peripheral blood, sampled on day 0 of AZD1222 vaccination. The receptors shown here come from an adult in good health. The CDR3 runs from the conserved cysteine through the conserved F or W. The D gene is left open where the match is weak. Size is stated for part of the rows, as once, few or many counts, or as a class when the clone is expanded.

cdr3_aa: CASRGDVFPEAFF
cdr3_nt: TGCGCCAGCAGAGGGGACGTTTTCCCTGAAGCTTTCTTT
v_call: TRBV5-1
cdr3_length: 13
clone_size: NA
d_call: NA
j_call: TRBJ1-1

cdr3_aa: CASSFGGSSTEAFF
cdr3_nt: TGCGCCAGCAGCTTCGGGGGGTCGAGCACTGAAGCTTTCTTT
v_call: TRBV5-1
cdr3_length: 14
clone_size: NA
d_call: NA
j_call: TRBJ1-1

cdr3_aa: CASSPSRGGPDTQYF
cdr3_nt: TGTGCCAGCAGCCCCTCGAGGGGGGGCCCAGATACGCAGTATTTT
v_call: TRBV5-4
cdr3_length: 15
clone_size: NA
d_call: NA
j_call: TRBJ2-3

cdr3_aa: CAWSTGLQETQYF
cdr3_nt: TGTGCCTGGAGCACGGGACTACAAGAGACCCAGTACTTC
v_call: TRBV30
cdr3_length: 13
clone_size: NA
d_call: TRBD2
j_call: TRBJ2-5

cdr3_aa: CASSPYNQGEQYF
cdr3_nt: TGTGCCAGCAGCCCCTACAATCAAGGCGAGCAGTACTTC
v_call: TRBV5-4
cdr3_length: 13
clone_size: NA
d_call: NA
j_call: TRBJ2-7

cdr3_aa: CASRARGTGYSPLHF
cdr3_nt: TGTGCCAGCAGAGCGAGAGGGACAGGGTATTCACCCCTCCACTTT
v_call: TRBV6-4
cdr3_length: 15
clone_size: NA
d_call: TRBD1
j_call: TRBJ1-6

cdr3_aa: CASSLEGAIGSYNSPLHF
cdr3_nt: TGTGCCAGCAGTTTAGAGGGGGCTATAGGCTCCTATAATTCACCCCTCCACTTT
v_call: TRBV27
cdr3_length: 18
clone_size: NA
d_call: TRBD1
j_call: TRBJ1-6

cdr3_aa: CASSFAYEQYF
cdr3_nt: TGTGCCAGCAGTTTCGCATACGAGCAGTACTTC
v_call: TRBV28
cdr3_length: 11
clone_size: once
d_call: NA
j_call: TRBJ2-7

cdr3_aa: CASSLRTAREKLFF
cdr3_nt: TGTGCCAGCAGTTTACGCACGGCTAGAGAAAAACTGTTTTTT
v_call: TRBV28
cdr3_length: 14
clone_size: NA
d_call: NA
j_call: TRBJ1-4

cdr3_aa: CASSQDPLDRGYGYTF
cdr3_nt: TGTGCCAGCAGCCAAGATCCCCTTGACAGGGGCTATGGCTACACCTTC
v_call: TRBV4-2
cdr3_length: 16
clone_size: NA
d_call: TRBD1
j_call: TRBJ1-2

cdr3_aa: CASTTKKGALNQPQHF
cdr3_nt: TGTGCCAGTACTACGAAGAAGGGGGCCCTCAATCAGCCCCAGCATTTT
v_call: TRBV19
cdr3_length: 16
clone_size: NA
d_call: TRBD1
j_call: TRBJ1-5

cdr3_aa: CASRDPEQPQHF
cdr3_nt: TGTGCCAGCAGGGACCCGGAACAGCCCCAGCATTTT
v_call: TRBV2
cdr3_length: 12
clone_size: few
d_call: NA
j_call: TRBJ1-5

cdr3_aa: CASSSGRGSVTNEKLFF
cdr3_nt: TGCGCCAGCAGCTCGGGACGTGGGAGTGTCACTAATGAAAAACTGTTTTTT
v_call: TRBV5-1
cdr3_length: 17
clone_size: NA
d_call: NA
j_call: TRBJ1-4

cdr3_aa: CASSQERGNYGYTF
cdr3_nt: TGTGCCAGCAGCCAAGAAAGGGGTAACTATGGCTACACCTTC
v_call: TRBV3-1/TRBV3-2
cdr3_length: 14
clone_size: NA
d_call: NA
j_call: TRBJ1-2

cdr3_aa: CASSFRGNEQYF
cdr3_nt: TGTGCCAGCAGCTTCCGGGGGAACGAGCAGTACTTC
v_call: TRBV7-9
cdr3_length: 12
clone_size: NA
d_call: NA
j_call: TRBJ2-7

cdr3_aa: CASSRAGEETQYF
cdr3_nt: TGTGCCAGCAGCCGGGCCGGGGAGGAGACCCAGTACTTC
v_call: TRBV5-4
cdr3_length: 13
clone_size: NA
d_call: NA
j_call: TRBJ2-5

cdr3_aa: CASSLGDRAGYTF
cdr3_nt: TGTGCCAGCAGCTTGGGGGACAGGGCTGGCTACACCTTC
v_call: TRBV7-3
cdr3_length: 13
clone_size: NA
d_call: TRBD1
j_call: TRBJ1-2

cdr3_aa: CASSHEPGLVQYF
cdr3_nt: TGCGCCAGCAGCCATGAGCCGGGACTCGTGCAGTACTTC
v_call: TRBV4-3
cdr3_length: 13
clone_size: NA
d_call: NA
j_call: TRBJ2-7

cdr3_aa: CASSLDSTLSGNTIYF
cdr3_nt: TGTGCCAGCAGCTTAGATTCAACCCTCTCTGGAAACACCATATATTTT
v_call: TRBV5-4
cdr3_length: 16
clone_size: NA
d_call: NA
j_call: TRBJ1-3

cdr3_aa: CASSREVTGTGDYGYTF
cdr3_nt: TGTGCCAGCAGCCGAGAAGTAACCGGGACAGGGGACTATGGCTACACCTTC
v_call: TRBV3-1/TRBV3-2
cdr3_length: 17
clone_size: NA
d_call: TRBD1
j_call: TRBJ1-2

cdr3_aa: CAWSPTLGEQYF
cdr3_nt: TGTGCCTGGAGCCCCACCCTAGGCGAGCAGTACTTC
v_call: TRBV30
cdr3_length: 12
clone_size: NA
d_call: NA
j_call: TRBJ2-7

cdr3_aa: CASSFGRTSHEQYF
cdr3_nt: TGTGCCAGCAGCTTTGGGCGGACTAGCCACGAGCAGTACTTC
v_call: TRBV5-4
cdr3_length: 14
clone_size: few
d_call: TRBD2
j_call: TRBJ2-7

cdr3_aa: CASSLGGGMNTEAFF
cdr3_nt: TGTGCCAGCAGCCTTGGCGGGGGGATGAACACTGAAGCTTTCTTT
v_call: TRBV7-2
cdr3_length: 15
clone_size: NA
d_call: NA
j_call: TRBJ1-1

cdr3_aa: CASSVTSYNEQFF
cdr3_nt: TGTGCCAGCAGCGTGACTAGCTACAATGAGCAGTTCTTC
v_call: TRBV6-5
cdr3_length: 13
clone_size: NA
d_call: NA
j_call: TRBJ2-1

cdr3_aa: CASSEWQPNQPQHF
cdr3_nt: TGTGCCAGCAGTGAATGGCAGCCAAATCAGCCCCAGCATTTT
v_call: TRBV6-1
cdr3_length: 14
clone_size: NA
d_call: NA
j_call: TRBJ1-5

cdr3_aa: CASSLEQYYSNQPQHF
cdr3_nt: TGTGCCAGCAGCTTGGAGCAGTATTATAGCAATCAGCCCCAGCATTTT
v_call: TRBV5-8
cdr3_length: 16
clone_size: NA
d_call: NA
j_call: TRBJ1-5

cdr3_aa: CASSVTSGSSYEQYF
cdr3_nt: TGTGCCAGCAGTGTCACTAGCGGGAGCTCCTACGAGCAGTACTTC
v_call: TRBV2
cdr3_length: 15
clone_size: NA
d_call: TRBD2
j_call: TRBJ2-7

cdr3_aa: CSASVGADYGYTF
cdr3_nt: TGCAGTGCTAGTGTGGGGGCGGACTATGGCTACACCTTC
v_call: TRBV20-1
cdr3_length: 13
clone_size: NA
d_call: NA
j_call: TRBJ1-2

cdr3_aa: CASSQEGQGFEPPEAFF
cdr3_nt: TGTGCCAGCAGCCAAGAAGGACAGGGATTCGAGCCTCCTGAAGCTTTCTTT
v_call: TRBV3-1/TRBV3-2
cdr3_length: 17
clone_size: NA
d_call: TRBD1
j_call: TRBJ1-1

cdr3_aa: CASSPRRGPEGQYF
cdr3_nt: TGTGCCAGCAGCCCCCGGCGGGGACCTGAGGGGCAGTACTTC
v_call: TRBV2
cdr3_length: 14
clone_size: NA
d_call: NA
j_call: TRBJ2-7

cdr3_aa: CASSTRGGYGYTF
cdr3_nt: TGTGCCAGCAGTACCAGGGGGGGCTATGGCTACACCTTC
v_call: TRBV2
cdr3_length: 13
clone_size: NA
d_call: TRBD1
j_call: TRBJ1-2

cdr3_aa: CASSYDEYQETQYF
cdr3_nt: TGTGCCAGCAGTTACGACGAGTACCAAGAGACCCAGTACTTC
v_call: TRBV6-2/TRBV6-3
cdr3_length: 14
clone_size: NA
d_call: NA
j_call: TRBJ2-5

cdr3_aa: CASRVQGAATEAFF
cdr3_nt: TGTGCCAGCAGGGTACAGGGGGCAGCAACTGAAGCTTTCTTT
v_call: TRBV6-4
cdr3_length: 14
clone_size: NA
d_call: TRBD1
j_call: TRBJ1-1

cdr3_aa: CASSLTGAYGYTF
cdr3_nt: TGTGCCAGCAGCTTAACAGGGGCCTATGGCTACACCTTC
v_call: TRBV5-6
cdr3_length: 13
clone_size: NA
d_call: TRBD1
j_call: TRBJ1-2

cdr3_aa: CASWLGAGSPLHF
cdr3_nt: TGTGCCAGCTGGTTGGGGGCGGGTTCACCCCTCCACTTT
v_call: TRBV6-5
cdr3_length: 13
clone_size: NA
d_call: NA
j_call: TRBJ1-6

cdr3_aa: CASSSRARDYGYTF
cdr3_nt: TGTGCCAGCAGCTCCAGGGCTCGGGACTATGGCTACACCTTC
v_call: TRBV11-1
cdr3_length: 14
clone_size: once
d_call: NA
j_call: TRBJ1-2

cdr3_aa: CASSATGGRVYGYTF
cdr3_nt: TGTGCCAGCAGCGCCACGGGGGGGAGGGTCTATGGCTACACCTTC
v_call: TRBV7-2
cdr3_length: 15
clone_size: NA
d_call: NA
j_call: TRBJ1-2

cdr3_aa: CASSADSSQETQYF
cdr3_nt: TGCGCCAGCAGCGCCGACAGTAGCCAAGAGACCCAGTACTTC
v_call: TRBV5-1
cdr3_length: 14
clone_size: NA
d_call: NA
j_call: TRBJ2-5

cdr3_aa: CASSPTGGPEAFF
cdr3_nt: TGTGCCAGCAGCCCGACAGGGGGTCCTGAAGCTTTCTTT
v_call: TRBV6-2/TRBV6-3
cdr3_length: 13
clone_size: NA
d_call: TRBD1
j_call: TRBJ1-1

cdr3_aa: CAITAGQGAGGYTF
cdr3_nt: TGTGCCATCACCGCGGGACAGGGGGCGGGAGGCTACACCTTC
v_call: TRBV10-3
cdr3_length: 14
clone_size: NA
d_call: TRBD1
j_call: TRBJ1-2

cdr3_aa: CASSVQGLNTEAFF
cdr3_nt: TGTGCCAGCAGTGTACAGGGCCTAAACACTGAAGCTTTCTTT
v_call: TRBV6-4
cdr3_length: 14
clone_size: NA
d_call: NA
j_call: TRBJ1-1

cdr3_aa: CASSVGDYGYTF
cdr3_nt: TGTGCCAGCAGCGTGGGTGACTATGGCTACACCTTC
v_call: TRBV9
cdr3_length: 12
clone_size: NA
d_call: NA
j_call: TRBJ1-2

cdr3_aa: CASSLGQQETQYF
cdr3_nt: TGCGCCAGCAGCTTGGGACAGCAAGAGACCCAGTACTTC
v_call: TRBV5-1
cdr3_length: 13
clone_size: NA
d_call: NA
j_call: TRBJ2-5

cdr3_aa: CASSRQGNSGGYTF
cdr3_nt: TGTGCCAGTAGTCGGCAGGGGAATAGCGGTGGCTACACCTTC
v_call: TRBV19
cdr3_length: 14
clone_size: NA
d_call: NA
j_call: TRBJ1-2

cdr3_aa: CASQRGVYSNQPQHF
cdr3_nt: TGTGCCAGCCAGAGGGGGGTCTATAGCAATCAGCCCCAGCATTTT
v_call: TRBV2
cdr3_length: 15
clone_size: NA
d_call: NA
j_call: TRBJ1-5

cdr3_aa: CASSLTGTNSPLHF
cdr3_nt: TGTGCCAGCAGCCTGACTGGGACTAATTCACCCCTCCACTTT
v_call: TRBV11-2
cdr3_length: 14
clone_size: NA
d_call: NA
j_call: TRBJ1-6

cdr3_aa: CASSLRAQETQYF
cdr3_nt: TGTGCCAGCAGCTTAAGAGCCCAAGAGACCCAGTACTTC
v_call: TRBV7-3
cdr3_length: 13
clone_size: NA
d_call: NA
j_call: TRBJ2-5

cdr3_aa: CASSATTTNTGELFF
cdr3_nt: TGTGCCAGCAGCGCGACGACTACTAACACCGGGGAGCTGTTTTTT
v_call: TRBV9
cdr3_length: 15
clone_size: NA
d_call: NA
j_call: TRBJ2-2

cdr3_aa: CASSLHTGGEKLFF
cdr3_nt: TGTGCCAGCAGCTTACACACAGGGGGCGAAAAACTGTTTTTT
v_call: TRBV13
cdr3_length: 14
clone_size: NA
d_call: TRBD1
j_call: TRBJ1-4

cdr3_aa: CASTGVGTGPYEQYF
cdr3_nt: TGTGCCAGCACGGGGGTGGGGACAGGGCCCTACGAGCAGTACTTC
v_call: TRBV21-1
cdr3_length: 15
clone_size: NA
d_call: NA
j_call: TRBJ2-7

cdr3_aa: CASSPGRGAYEQYF
cdr3_nt: TGTGCCAGCAGCCCCGGCAGGGGGGCCTACGAGCAGTACTTC
v_call: TRBV7-3
cdr3_length: 14
clone_size: NA
d_call: NA
j_call: TRBJ2-7

cdr3_aa: CASSSPLGTEAFF
cdr3_nt: TGTGCCAGCAGCTCCCCCCTCGGGACTGAAGCTTTCTTT
v_call: TRBV7-3
cdr3_length: 13
clone_size: NA
d_call: NA
j_call: TRBJ1-1

cdr3_aa: CASSVGGTDTQYF
cdr3_nt: TGTGCCAGCAGCGTAGGGGGGACAGATACGCAGTATTTT
v_call: TRBV9
cdr3_length: 13
clone_size: NA
d_call: NA
j_call: TRBJ2-3

cdr3_aa: CASSYHRSRSNTEAFF
cdr3_nt: TGTGCCAGCAGTTACCACAGAAGTCGTAGCAACACTGAAGCTTTCTTT
v_call: TRBV6-2/TRBV6-3
cdr3_length: 16
clone_size: few
d_call: NA
j_call: TRBJ1-1